This TCR beta chain stems from a study of memory CD4+ T cells and cytomegalovirus serostatus. Study-level results: About 40% of the roughly 160 known CMV-associated TCRbeta sequences appeared in CD4+ memory.

Authors' methods: Out-of-frame sequences were removed, leaving roughly 2,200,000 distinct TCRbeta sequences. The table came from immunoSEQ multiplex PCR; TCRdb's copy has only in-frame clones and leaves some out. The DNA gave D and trimming, while V, J and clone size come from that table. The repertoire has around 57,000 clones, over 60% of them found once; the top ten carry almost 0.55%. This CDR3 comprises 16 residues. V was cut by 4 bases and J by 0 bases, with 12 bases left in between. Germline assignment: CDR1 LGHNA and CDR2 YSLEER. Single viable CD3+CD4+CD8-CD45RO+ cells were sorted as the memory CD4+ T cells. Donors' CMV status reflects serum IgG against pp150, pp28, p38, p52. About this clone: Its antigen is not known.

The chain carries TRBV4-3 and TRBJ1-4; D is undetermined. The sequenced material came from memory CD4+ T cells from blood. This TCR was sampled from an adult in good health and CMV-seronegative. Some clones in this sample may be carry-over from other donors' samples. As DNA, the CDR3 is TGCGCCAGCAGCCGAGGTGGGATTTCAACTAATGAAAAACTGTTTTTT. Amino acids: CASSRGGISTNEKLFF.